This TCR beta chain was identified during a study of blood T cell repertoires in COVID-19. For the study at large: Material from acute and convalescent COVID-19 was sourced from the United States, Italy and Spain. T cells, B-cell-depleted T cells, or PBMCs provided the cDNA or gDNA that served as material.

The germline CDR1 and CDR2 sequences are MGHRA and YSYEKL. V lost 4 bases, J lost 2 bases, and 8 bases stayed unmatched. The CDR3 extends over 16 amino acids. In its sample, this clone was seen a few times. Original handling: The assay estimated nucleated cells by amplifying reference gene primers. Profiling relied on immunoSEQ multiplex PCR, and the TCRdb table lists in-frame clones only, not all of them. V and J calls and clone size are as listed in that table; D and trimming were resolved from the DNA. The table has roughly 110,000 clones, 80% to 95% seen once. Source material: peripheral blood. The chain joins TRBV4-1 to TRBJ2-1; 7 bases fit TRBD1. The clonotype originates from a woman between 25 and 40 years old with acute or convalescent COVID-19. In DNA form, the CDR3 reads TGCGCCAGCAGCCGAGACTCCCAGGGGGCCTACAATGAGCAGTTCTTC. Protein product: CASSRDSQGAYNEQFF.